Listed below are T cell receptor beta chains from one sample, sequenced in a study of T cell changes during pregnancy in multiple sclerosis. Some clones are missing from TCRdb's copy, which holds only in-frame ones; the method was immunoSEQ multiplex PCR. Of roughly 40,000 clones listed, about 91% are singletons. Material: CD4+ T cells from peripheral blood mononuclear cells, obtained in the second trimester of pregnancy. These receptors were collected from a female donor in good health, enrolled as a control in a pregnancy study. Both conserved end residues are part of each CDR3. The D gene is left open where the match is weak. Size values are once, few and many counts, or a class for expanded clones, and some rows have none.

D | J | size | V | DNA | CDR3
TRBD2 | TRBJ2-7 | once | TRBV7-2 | TGTGCCAGCAGCTTGAAACCGGGACTAGCGGGAGTTACCTCCTACGAGCAGTACTTC | CASSLKPGLAGVTSYEQYF
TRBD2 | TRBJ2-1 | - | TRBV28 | TGTGCCAGCAGACAGCGGGAGATTCTTACCCATGAGCAGTTCTTC | CASRQREILTHEQFF
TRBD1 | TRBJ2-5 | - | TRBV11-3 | TGTGCCAGCAGCCCACGACAGGGGATAGAGACCCAGTACTTC | CASSPRQGIETQYF
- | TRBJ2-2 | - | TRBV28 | - | CASSSSRNTGELFF
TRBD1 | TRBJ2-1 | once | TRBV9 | TGTGCCAGCAGCTCCCAGGGGGACTACAATGAGCAGTTCTTC | CASSSQGDYNEQFF
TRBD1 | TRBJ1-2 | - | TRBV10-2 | TGCGCCAGCACAAGGTCAGGGGGCGGGGGTGGCTACACCTTC | CASTRSGGGGGYTF
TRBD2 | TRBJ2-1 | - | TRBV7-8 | TGTGCCAGCAGCTCACTAGCGGGGGGGGACAATGAGCAGTTCTTC | CASSSLAGGDNEQFF
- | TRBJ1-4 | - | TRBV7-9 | TGTGCCAGCAGCTTTGTAGCAACTAATGAAAAACTGTTTTTT | CASSFVATNEKLFF
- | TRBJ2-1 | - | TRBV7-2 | TGTGCCAGTAGCAGGGGTGGGGGGGTTGTGTGGCAGTTCTTC | CASSRGGGVVWQFF
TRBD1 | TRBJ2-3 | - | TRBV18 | TGTGCCAGCTCACCGAATCGGGAGACAGGGGAGTATTTT | CASSPNRETGEYF
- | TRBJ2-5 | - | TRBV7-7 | TGTGCTAGCAGCTTAGCGCAGGGTTCATGGGAGACCCAGTACTTC | CASSLAQGSWETQYF
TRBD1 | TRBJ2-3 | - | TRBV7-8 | TGTGCCAGCAGCTACCGGACAGGGGGGGTTGGCACAGATACGCAGTATTTT | CASSYRTGGVGTDTQYF
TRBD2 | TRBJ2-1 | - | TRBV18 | TGTGCCAGCTCACCTCCTAGCGGGGGGGCCTATGAGCAGTTCTTC | CASSPPSGGAYEQFF
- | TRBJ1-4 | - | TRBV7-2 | TGTGCCAGCGGGTACGGGAATACTAATGAAAAACTGTTTTTT | CASGYGNTNEKLFF
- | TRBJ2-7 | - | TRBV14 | TGTGCCAGCAGCCCACATCTAGCGCCGCGGGATTTATACGAGCAGTACTTC | CASSPHLAPRDLYEQYF
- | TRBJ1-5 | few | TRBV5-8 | TGTGCCAGCAGCTTTGGCATGGATCAGCCCCAGCATTTT | CASSFGMDQPQHF
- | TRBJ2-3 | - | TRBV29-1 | TGCAGCGTCGCGGCCGTTGGGGCGGGGACAGTGGGCACAGATACGCAGTATTTT | CSVAAVGAGTVGTDTQYF
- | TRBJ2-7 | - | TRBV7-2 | TGTGCCAGCAGCTTAGTAGGGGGTAGCTACGAGCAGTACTTC | CASSLVGGSYEQYF
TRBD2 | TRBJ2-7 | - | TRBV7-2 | TGTGCCAGCAGCTTAGCCACACCTAGCGGGAGCCCCCGAGACGAGCAGTACTTC | CASSLATPSGSPRDEQYF
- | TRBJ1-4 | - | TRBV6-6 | TGTGCCAGCAGTCCCAGGGTCCCCAATGTTCGGGTGTTTTTT | CASSPRVPNVRVFF
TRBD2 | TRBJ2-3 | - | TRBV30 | TGTGCCTGGACCAAGGGACTAGCGGGAGCCCCAGATACGCAGTATTTT | CAWTKGLAGAPDTQYF
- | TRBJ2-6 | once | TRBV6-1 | TGTGCCAGCATTAAAGCCGAGTCTGGGGCCAACGTCCTGACTTTC | CASIKAESGANVLTF
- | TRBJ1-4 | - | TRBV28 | TGTGCCAGCAGTCCACAAACGCACAGGGACGCAACTAATGAAAAACTGTTTTTT | CASSPQTHRDATNEKLFF
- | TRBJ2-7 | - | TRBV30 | TGTGCCGCCTCAGGGCGGTCGGGCTACGAGCAGTACTTC | CAASGRSGYEQYF
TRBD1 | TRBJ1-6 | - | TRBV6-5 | TGTGCCAGCAGCCCTACCGGGACAGTGAATTCACCCCTCCACTTT | CASSPTGTVNSPLHF
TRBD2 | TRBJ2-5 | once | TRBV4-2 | TGTGCCAGCAGCGCGACTAGCGGGGATGGAGAGACCCAGTACTTC | CASSATSGDGETQYF
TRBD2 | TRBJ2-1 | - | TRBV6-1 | TGTGCCAGCAGTGAAGCTCGGCTAGCGGCTTACAATGAGCAGTTCTTC | CASSEARLAAYNEQFF
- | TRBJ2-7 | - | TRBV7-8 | TGTGCCAGCAGCTTAAGGTCAGGGGGGTCCTACGAGCAGTACTTC | CASSLRSGGSYEQYF
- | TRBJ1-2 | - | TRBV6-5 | TGTGCCAGCGGCCAGGCCCCTCCGTATGGCTACACCTTC | CASGQAPPYGYTF
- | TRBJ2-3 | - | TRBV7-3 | TGTGCCAGCAGCTTAGCGGGGTACCACACAGATACGCAGTATTTT | CASSLAGYHTDTQYF
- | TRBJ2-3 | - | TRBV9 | TGTGCCAGCAGCGTCGGCCCGGCAGGCTTTAGCACAGATACGCAGTATTTT | CASSVGPAGFSTDTQYF
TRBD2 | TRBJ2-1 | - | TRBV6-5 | TGTGCCAGCAGGACTAGCCGGAGCTCCTACAATGAGCAGTTCTTC | CASRTSRSSYNEQFF
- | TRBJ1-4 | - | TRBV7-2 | TGTGCCAGCAGCTATATTACTGTGGGTCCCGCGGCTAATGAAAAACTGTTTTTT | CASSYITVGPAANEKLFF
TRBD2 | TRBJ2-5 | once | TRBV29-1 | TGCAGCGTGGCCGGGGGGGGTTTTTTTGAGACCCAGTACTTC | CSVAGGGFFETQYF
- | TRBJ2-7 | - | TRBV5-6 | TGTGCCAGCAGCCCATCAACAGGGATAGGCGAGCAGTACTTC | CASSPSTGIGEQYF
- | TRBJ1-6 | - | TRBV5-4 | TGTGCCAGCAGCTCCCGGGCGGGGGATTCACCCCTCCACTTT | CASSSRAGDSPLHF
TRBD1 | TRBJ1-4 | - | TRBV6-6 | TGTGCCAGCACCGAAAATAAGGGACAGAGAAATGAAAAACTGTTTTTT | CASTENKGQRNEKLFF
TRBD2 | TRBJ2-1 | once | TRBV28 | TGTGCCAGCACCAGCGGGAGTTGGGAAAATGAGCAGTTCTTC | CASTSGSWENEQFF
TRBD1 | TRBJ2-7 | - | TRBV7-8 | TGTGCCAGCAGCCGGGACAGCTCCTACGAGCAGTACTTC | CASSRDSSYEQYF